These 15 T cell receptor beta chains originate from one sample sequenced in a study of HIV-infected patients and healthy controls (dated by TCRdb to between 2013 and 2015). The receptor library was made with 5' RACE. Reads for this sample came from an Illumina MiSeq. SuperScript III was used to reverse transcribe 500 ng RNA with primers targeting the alpha and beta constant regions. Separate alpha and beta chain libraries were made by chain-specific third strand synthesis with multiplexing indices. TCRdb cleaned the public reads at Q25 with fastp, built clones with MiXCR and kept in-frame beta chains. Identical CDR3 proteins give one entry, which carries the most common genes and DNA. A total of 12,000 to 15,000 distinct CDR3 sequences appear in this sample, roughly 9.6% of them only once. Over 5.5% of the sample comes from the top ten. Whole blood was used without cell fractionation, so the repertoire reflected all unsorted peripheral T cells.

Sequenced: blood. These receptors were collected from an adult in good health.

This clonotype is termed medium-sized. This rearrangement joins TRBV7-9 to TRBJ2-1; D tentatively fits TRBD1 or TRBD2 (6 bases each). The CDR3 length is 16 residues. Trimming removed 6 bases from V and 0 bases from J, with 15 bases in between. Germline CDR1 and CDR2: SEHNR and FQNEAQ (reference sequence). The CDR3 DNA follows: TGTGCCAGCAGTCGACTAGGGGGGCGCTCCTACAATGAGCAGTTCTTC. This gives the protein CASSRLGGRSYNEQFF.

This clonotype ranks as medium-sized. The chain employs TRBV29-1 and TRBJ2-1; 9 nucleotides match TRBD2. The length of the CDR3 is 14 residues. Germline assignment: CDR1 SQVTM and CDR2 ANQGSEA. The V segment lost 6 bases and the J segment 4 bases; nucleotides outside the gene matches: 7. CDR3 nucleotides: TGCAGCGTCAGTAGCGGGAGAAGGTACAATGAGCAGTTCTTC. Its protein is CSVSSGRRYNEQFF.

This clonotype is categorized as medium-sized. V is TRBV2 and J is TRBJ2-3, with no clear D. This CDR3 has 15 amino acids. Between the trimmed V and J ends, which lost 4 bases and 2 bases, there was a span of 13 bases. Looked up from germline, CDR1 is SNHLY and CDR2 is FYNNEI. The CDR3 region has the DNA TGTGCCAGCAGTGTGGGTACCCTCAACACAGATACGCAGTATTTT. This sequence encodes CASSVGTLNTDTQYF.

This clonotype was detected ten times or more. The V call is TRBV15, the J call TRBJ2-3; D is unresolved. CDR1 LNHNV and CDR2 YYDKDF come from the germline V gene (reference sequence). The CDR3 consists of 13 residues. The ends were cut back, 0 bases at V and 6 bases at J, with 7 bases in the middle. The CDR3 here is CATSRDVGDTQYF. DNA of the CDR3: TGTGCCACCAGCAGAGATGTCGGGGATACGCAGTATTTT.

This clonotype was seen more than once but under ten times. The chain joins TRBV7-2 to TRBJ1-2; D is perhaps TRBD1 (6 bases). V was clipped by 3 bases and J by 5 bases, with 16 bases between them. The CDR3 runs to 15 residues. CDR1 SGHTA and CDR2 FQGNSA come from the germline V gene. This chain's CDR3 is CASSLRTDLTYGYTF. CDR3 in DNA: TGTGCCAGCAGCTTGAGGACAGATTTAACTTATGGCTACACCTTC.

By frequency in the sample, this clonotype is medium-sized (0.01 to 0.1%). This chain links TRBV7-2 with TRBJ2-5, with a weak D call TRBD2 (5 bases). Deletions cut 6 bases from V and 5 bases from J, with 19 bases between. Germline CDR1 is SGHTA and CDR2 is FQGNSA. The CDR3 sequence is 15 residues long. Written as DNA, the CDR3 is TGTGCCAGCAGACAAGTAGCCGGGGTAGGCGAGACCCAGTACTTC. Its protein is CASRQVAGVGETQYF.

Many counts were recorded for this clonotype. The rearrangement joins TRBV7-2 to TRBJ2-7; 10 bases are a match to TRBD1. The CDR3 runs 15 residues. Trimming took 0 bases from V and 2 from J; bases not matched to a gene: 1. Looked up from germline, CDR1 is SGHTA and CDR2 is FQGNSA. The CDR3 loop reads CASSLAGQGTYEQYF. The DNA for the CDR3 is TGTGCCAGCAGCTTAGCGGGACAGGGGACCTACGAGCAGTACTTC. Combining the CDR3 with reference TRBV7-2 and TRBJ2-7 gives the whole variable domain GAGVSQSPSNKVTEKGKDVELRCDPISGHTALYWYRQSLGQGLEFLIYFQGNSAPDKSGLPSDRFSAERTGGSVSTLTIQRTQQEDSAVYLCASSLAGQGTYEQYFGPGTRLTVT.

This clonotype is medium-sized within its sample. V gene TRBV11-2 combines with J gene TRBJ2-1; D is possibly TRBD1 or TRBD2 (5 bases each). Per the germline V gene, CDR1 is SGHAT and CDR2 is FQNNGV. The CDR3 spans 13 residues. Trimming left V 6 bases short and J 12 bases short, with 18 bases between. CDR3 loop: CASRRGHKGLQFF. The CDR3, as DNA: TGTGCCAGCAGAAGGGGCCATAAAGGACTGCAGTTCTTC.

This clonotype was observed at least ten times. V gene TRBV6-2 or TRBV6-3 combines with J gene TRBJ2-3; TRBD1 matches 10 bases. Germline trimming cut 8 bases from V and 6 bases from J; bases unmatched to any gene: 11. There are 15 residues in the CDR3. From germline, CDR1 is MNHEY and CDR2 SVGEGT. CDR3 nucleotides: TGTGCCAGCTCACCGGGACAGGGGTGGACGGATACGCAGTATTTT. It codes for CASSPGQGWTDTQYF.

This clonotype was recorded at least ten times. The gene calls are TRBV7-2 and TRBJ1-2; D gene unclear. V lost 5 bases and J lost 2, with 3 bases in between. This CDR3 is built from 11 residues. Germline assignment: CDR1 SGHTA and CDR2 FQGNSA. CDR3 sequence (DNA): TGTGCCAGCAGCCAGAACTATGGCTACACCTTC. This sequence encodes CASSQNYGYTF.

Of note for this clonotype: This clone may be a read error of a much larger clone one base away. This rearrangement joins TRBV5-1 to TRBJ2-1; 9 bases line up with TRBD1. This CDR3 has 16 residues. The V segment lost 4 bases and the J segment 7 bases; nucleotides outside the gene matches: 12. Germline lookup yields CDR1 SGHRS and CDR2 YFSETQ. As DNA, the CDR3 is TGCGCCAGCAGCCACATACGGGACAGGGTATTTAATGAGCAGTTCTTC. Residues: CASSHIRDRVFNEQFF.

The sample holds many counts of this clonotype. The gene calls are TRBV7-2 and TRBJ1-2; no firm D call. This CDR3 is 16 amino acids long. V lost 3 bases to trimming and J lost 0 bases, with 14 bases between them. Germline CDR1 reads SGHTA; CDR2 reads FQGNSA. The CDR3 DNA follows: TGTGCCAGCAGCTTGGACCGGGGTCCAGCTAACTATGGCTACACCTTC. It is translated as CASSLDRGPANYGYTF.

This clonotype has ten or more counts. Mismatch with germline at one junction end may stem from a read error. The chain combines TRBV6-4 with TRBJ1-5; D is unclear. Germline V gene sequence: CDR1 MRHNA, CDR2 SNTAGT. The CDR3 has 9 amino acids. CDR3 DNA sequence: TGTGCCAGCAGTGACGGGTGGGGTTTT. It translates to CASSDGWGF.

This clonotype was seen a handful of times. V usage is TRBV9 and J usage is TRBJ1-2; tentative D call: TRBD1 (6 bases). V lost 4 bases and J lost 0, with 16 bases in between. CDR3 length: 16 residues. Germline V gives CDR1 SGDLS, CDR2 YYNGEE. The CDR3 nucleotides are TGTGCCAGCAGCCCCACCCTGGGACAAACTAACTATGGCTACACCTTC. Translating gives CASSPTLGQTNYGYTF.

This clonotype was observed at least ten times. The chain uses TRBV29-1 and TRBJ1-3; D not certain. The CDR3 runs 13 residues. V gave up 4 bases and J gave up 0 bases, with 7 bases separating them. The germline CDR1 and CDR2 sequences are SQVTM and ANQGSEA. The CDR3 coding sequence is TGCAGCGTTGCTTCGAGCTCTGGAAACACCATATATTTT. Amino acids: CSVASSSGNTIYF.